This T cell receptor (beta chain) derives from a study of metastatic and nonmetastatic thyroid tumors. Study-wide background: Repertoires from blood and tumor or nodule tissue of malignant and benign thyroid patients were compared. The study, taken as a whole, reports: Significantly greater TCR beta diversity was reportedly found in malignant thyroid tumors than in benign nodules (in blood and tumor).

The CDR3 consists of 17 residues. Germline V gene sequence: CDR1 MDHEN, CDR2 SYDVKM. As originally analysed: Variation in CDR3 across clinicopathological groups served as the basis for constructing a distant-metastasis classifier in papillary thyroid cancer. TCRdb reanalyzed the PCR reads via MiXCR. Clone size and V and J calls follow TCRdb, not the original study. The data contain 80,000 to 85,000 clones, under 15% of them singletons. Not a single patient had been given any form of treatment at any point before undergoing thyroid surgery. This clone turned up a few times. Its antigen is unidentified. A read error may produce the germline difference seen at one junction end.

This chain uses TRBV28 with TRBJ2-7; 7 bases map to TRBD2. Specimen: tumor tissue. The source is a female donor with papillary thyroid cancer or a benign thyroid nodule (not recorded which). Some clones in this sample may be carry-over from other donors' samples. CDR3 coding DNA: TGTACCAGCACACTCGTGACCGGGACTATGTTCGTCTACGAGCAGTACTTC. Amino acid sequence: CTSTLVTGTMFVYEQYF. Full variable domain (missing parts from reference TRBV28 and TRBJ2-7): DVKVTQSSRYLVKRTGEKVFLECVQDMDHENMFWYRQDPGLGLRLIYFSYDVKMKEKGDIPEGYSVSREKKERFSLILESASTNQTSMYLCTSTLVTGTMFVYEQYFGPGTRLTVT.